The following is a TCR beta chain sequence with its context. The CDR3 consists of 14 residues. V was cut by 3 bases and J by 8 bases, with 17 bases left in between. Germline CDR1 reads MDHEN; CDR2 reads SYDVKM. This specimen belongs to a study of shared clonotypes between healthy human individuals. Profiled with immunoSEQ multiplex PCR; TCRdb holds only in-frame clones, not every one. This table has 2 million to 3 million clones, more than 85% appearing once. Sequencing was carried out using naive CD4+ T cells from PBMCs. Subset noted: CD45RA+ positively selected. The genes are TRBV28 and TRBJ2-7, with unresolved D. The source of this sequence is a man younger than 35 in good health. Some clones in this sample may be carry-over from other donors' samples. In DNA form, the CDR3 reads TGTGCCAGCAGTTTCCCCCGGGCCAGAGCTAAGCAGTACTTC. Amino acid sequence: CASSFPRARAKQYF.